Listed below are T cell receptor beta chains from one sample, sequenced in a study of blood T cell repertoires in COVID-19. Produced via immunoSEQ multiplex PCR; TCRdb's table is partial and in-frame only. In the table there are about 46,000 clones, around 88% of which are singletons. Sequenced input: peripheral blood. Receptors were obtained from a man in his sixties with acute or convalescent COVID-19. The CDR3 runs from the conserved cysteine through the conserved F or W.

TRBV19 16 CASRGRGSSYNSPLHF
TRBV7-2 14 CASSSLTGSYEQYF
TRBV20-1 13 CSASLAGGYEQYF
TRBV10-3 14 CAINTQGSTGELFF
TRBV25-1 15 CASSEYVAGSDTQYF
TRBV5-1 14 CASSPQGLTNEQFF
TRBV12-3/TRBV12-4 11 CASSFGGGYTF
TRBV7-2 14 CASSSGLRTQPQHF
TRBV19 13 CASGDRVGQPQHF
TRBV28 17 CASSIDAGLRSGNTIYF
TRBV18 14 CASSPPDNPLGQYF
TRBV5-1 15 CASSLGPRGPDTQYF
TRBV9 15 CASSVAFNQANEQYF
TRBV19 16 CASSIEGRGRNTEAFF
TRBV2 16 CASSEGTGNSGNTIYF
TRBV6-2/TRBV6-3 21 CASSYLVSGDRGRMTYNEQFF
TRBV19 16 CASSIQGAGPADTQYF
TRBV6-5 14 CASASRGNTGELFF
TRBV6-5 16 CASSYWAGGPENEQFF
TRBV4-3 13 CASSRQAYNEQFF
TRBV9 16 CASSALTGAIDSPLHF
TRBV5-1 14 CASSLSGVGTEAFF
TRBV15 15 CATSRGGDPGGEQYF